Listed below are T cell receptor beta chains from one sample, sequenced in a study of control samples from healthy donors and cancer patients. Sequencing used immunoSEQ multiplex PCR; TCRdb keeps in-frame clones, though not all of them. This sample yields tens of thousands of clones, of which nearly 90% are seen a single time; approximately 6% belongs to the top ten. Sequenced input: PBMCs. Receptor source: a man in his 60s with colorectal cancer. CDR3s leave out the opening cysteine and the closing phenylalanine or tryptophan.

ASSLRAGGPSDTQY,TRBV5-1,TRBJ2-3
SVYLNYGYT,TRBV29-1,TRBJ1-2
ASRGTGFYGTDTQY,TRBV28,TRBJ2-3
ASTRGQGLYEQY,TRBV6-5,TRBJ2-7
ASSIGPPGSNQPQH,TRBV19,TRBJ1-5
ASGTSYTTDTQY,TRBV6-5,TRBJ2-3
ASSLGAGSHNYGYT,TRBV5-6,TRBJ1-2
ASRERGLRSTGELF,TRBV19,TRBJ2-2
ASSLWGDTQY,TRBV27,TRBJ2-3
ASSLAYWTSGGETQY,TRBV7-8,TRBJ2-5
ASSFGEGPTYEQY,TRBV7-2,TRBJ2-7
ASSYGQPSYNEQF,TRBV6-5,TRBJ2-1
ASSSGAPTGKQETQY,TRBV5-4,TRBJ2-5
AWGQGRDGYT,TRBV30,TRBJ1-2
AGSEFIRTAINSGANVLT,TRBV13,TRBJ2-6